Detailed here is one T cell receptor beta chain. Antigen: not known. The table came from immunoSEQ multiplex PCR; TCRdb's copy has only in-frame clones and leaves some out. The repertoire holds fewer than 35,000 clones, with around 60% as singletons. This record comes from a study of cytotoxic CD8 clonotypes in ibrutinib-treated CLL. Study information: For this cohort, patients were ten to twelve relapsed/refractory and approximately 14 treatment-naive, while under 18 were IGHV unmutated. The taking of response samples occurred after a median about 13 months of treatment, with a range of 6 to 36.

General study findings and limits: Rare overall, public clonotypes shrank or held steady under therapy.

The germline gives CDR1 MNHEY, CDR2 SMNVEV (reference sequence). The CDR3 contains 14 residues. The trim removed 11 bases at V and 6 bases at J, leaving 16 bases unmatched. This receptor was taken from a human donor with chronic lymphocytic leukemia. The specimen was PBMCs, collected before ibrutinib treatment. This chain links TRBV27 with TRBJ2-7; 7 bases fit TRBD1. The CDR3 reads CAEKGISGGREQYF. Written as DNA, the CDR3 is TGTGCCGAGAAGGGCATTTCAGGGGGTCGCGAGCAGTACTTC.